The present entry profiles one TCR beta chain with its context. The clone's antigen remains unknown. Base quality data are lacking; no much larger clone is found one base away. The source of the sample is a study of OX40 agonist ivuxolimab in advanced cancers. For the wider study: Ivuxolimab was an agonistic, fully human IgG2 monoclonal antibody directed against OX40 (CD134), a costimulatory receptor. Among the approximately 54 dose-escalation patients, around 20 had hepatocellular carcinoma, 15 or so melanoma, 9 renal cell carcinoma and 9 head and neck cancer. Peripheral TCRbeta sequencing was intended to test whether TCR sequence diversity was altered and clonal T-cell expansion was caused by ivuxolimab. Partial responses occurred in three dose-escalation patients: two with cutaneous melanoma and one with hepatocellular carcinoma. Prior anti-PD-1, anti-PD-L1 or anti-CTLA-4 therapy was permitted, and approximately 42% of dose-escalation patients had received checkpoint inhibitors. A male proportion of 82.7% and a mean age of around 60 years, ranging from roughly 23 to 85, were recorded for the dose-escalation cohort. The monotherapy dose-escalation portion (N of about 50 patients) of the phase I ivuxolimab trial is reported in the paper. Intravenous ivuxolimab was administered to patients every 2 weeks at six dose levels: 0.01, 0.1, 0.3, 1.5, 3 and 10 mg/kg. Broad study findings and their caveats: On average, CD8+ T cells showed more expanded clones than CD4+ T cells after ivuxolimab. In the 0.1-3.0 mg/kg groups, partial responders were among the patients with the lowest normalized peripheral clonal expansion, particularly in CD8+ T cells. Antigen specificity was not determined for the clonally expanded peripheral T cells. Clonal expansion of both CD4+ and CD8+ blood T cells was observed from baseline to week 6 at doses 0.1 to 3.0 mg/kg. Low levels of normalized T-cell clonal expansion were also seen in some patients who did not respond.

According to the germline V gene (reference sequence), CDR1 reads MNHEY and CDR2 reads SMNVEV. Trimming costs V 4 bases and J 6 bases, and their ends lie 12 bases apart. Its CDR3 holds 13 amino acids, cysteine through phenylalanine. Only CDR3 DNA is held: 39 bases, read in frame from base 1. To sequence the TCRbeta CDR3 region, genomic DNA was isolated from the sorted cells. The immunoSEQ Assay was used for sequencing of TCRbeta CDR3 regions. This is the immuneACCESS table as TCRdb keeps it, with only in-frame sequences that have V and J called. A part of the clones is gone; compared with another copy, unresolved V genes explain less than half, and the rest is unexplained. A total of about 64,000 clones appear in this sample, 80% to 90% of them only once. More than 13% of the sample comes from the top ten. The trial excluded patients who had a history of autoimmune disease or were on systemic immunosuppression. In every dose cohort, peripheral blood was drawn for TCR sequencing at baseline, cycle 4 day 1, and cycle 7 day 1. The samples were drawn from a first-in-human, open-label, multicenter phase I dose-escalation trial of ivuxolimab. The trial enrolled adults with locally advanced or metastatic head and neck squamous cell, hepatocellular, melanoma or renal cell carcinoma. Before TCR sequencing, CD4+ T cells and CD8+ T cells from peripheral blood were sorted into separate populations.

In this chain, TRBV27 is recombined with TRBJ1-1; the D gene remains uncertain. The TCR comes from an adult with an advanced solid tumor such as melanoma, head and neck, liver or kidney cancer. The source was CD4+ or CD8+ T cells sorted from blood, collected in a trial of the OX40 agonist ivuxolimab. The CDR3 in this case is CASSSGVIAEAFF. The DNA is as follows: TGTGCCAGCAGTTCTGGCGTTATCGCTGAAGCTTTCTTT.